These 14 T cell receptor beta chains share one sample of origin, sequenced in a study of blood T cell repertoires in COVID-19. Libraries were prepared by immunoSEQ multiplex PCR; TCRdb keeps only in-frame clonotypes and omits some of them. The sample carries some 290,000 clones, around 85% recorded once. Sequenced: peripheral blood. The receptors shown here come from a woman in her 30s with COVID-19, enrolled during active disease.

J is TRBJ2-5 and V is TRBV19; maybe TRBD1 (6 bases). The CDR3 totals 12 residues. Germline CDR1 and CDR2: LNHDA and SQIVND (reference sequence). V was shortened by 8 bases and J by 2 bases, with 9 bases between the two germline ends. CDR3 in amino acids: CASSGQQETQYF. The CDR3 nucleotides read TGTGCCAGTTCGGGACAACAAGAGACCCAGTACTTC.

The chain carries TRBV5-6 and TRBJ2-1, with D uncertain. The V gene lost 2 bases and the J gene lost 5 bases, with 8 bases spanning the gap. Germline V CDR1 and CDR2: SGHDT, YYEEEE. CDR3 length equals 13 residues. This CDR3 reads CASSFPENNEQFF. CDR3 bases: TGTGCCAGCAGCTTTCCAGAAAACAATGAGCAGTTCTTC.

The J gene is TRBJ2-5, the V gene TRBV5-8; weak D call: TRBD1 (6 bases). This CDR3 is 15 amino acids long. In germline, CDR1 is SGHTS, CDR2 YDEGEE. Trimming pared 0 bases from V and 5 bases from J, leaving 14 bases between. CDR3 bases: TGTGCCAGCAGCTTGGATGTCACAGGGCTCGAGACCCAGTACTTC. Translation: CASSLDVTGLETQYF.

CDR3 loop: CASSPTGGEELFF. The CDR3 coding sequence is TGCGCCAGCAGCCCGACAGGGGGCGAGGAACTGTTTTTT. The genes are TRBV5-1 and TRBJ1-4; 10 bases match TRBD1. Germline trimming cut 4 bases from V and 12 bases from J; bases unmatched to any gene: 6. This CDR3 comprises 13 residues. CDR1 and CDR2 from the germline V gene are SGHRS and YFSETQ. The complete variable domain, with remaining parts taken from reference TRBV5-1 and TRBJ1-4, reads KAGVTQTPRYLIKTRGQQVTLSCSPISGHRSVSWYQQTPGQGLQFLFEYFSETQRNKGNFPGRFSGRQFSNSRSEMNVSTLELGDSALYLCASSPTGGEELFFGSGTQLSVL.

This chain connects TRBV6-1 to TRBJ1-6; 7 bases line up with TRBD1. Germline V gives CDR1 MNHNS, CDR2 SASEGT. The CDR3 extends over 16 amino acids. J was trimmed by 7 bases and V by 1 base; bases with no gene match: 7. In DNA form, the CDR3 reads TGTGCCAGCAGTGAAGTGGACAGGCTAAAAAATTCACCCCTCCACTTT. Translated: CASSEVDRLKNSPLHF.

The V and J genes are TRBV7-9 and TRBJ2-1, with 8 bases fitting TRBD1. Germline CDR1 SEHNR, CDR2 FQNEAQ (reference sequence). V lost 5 bases and J lost 6; bases outside the gene matches: 3. This CDR3 spans 13 amino acids. CDR3 in amino acids: CASSRTGINEQFF. The DNA of the CDR3 is TGTGCCAGCAGCCGGACAGGGATCAATGAGCAGTTCTTC.

This clone was detected only a few times. V usage is TRBV7-7 and J usage is TRBJ2-3; maybe TRBD2 (5 bases). The CDR3 is made up of 15 amino acids. Germline V gives CDR1 SSHAT, CDR2 FNYEAQ (reference sequence). V was clipped by 5 bases and J by 2 bases, with 14 bases between them. The CDR3 nucleotides read TGTGCCAGCAGCCCGACTACTTGGGACACAGATACGCAGTATTTT. Its protein is CASSPTTWDTDTQYF. The whole variable domain, filled in from reference TRBV7-7 and TRBJ2-3, reads GAGVSQSPRYKVTKRGQDVTLRCDPISSHATLYWYQQALGQGPEFLTYFNYEAQPDKSGLPSDRFSAERPEGSISTLTIQRTEQRDSAMYRCASSPTTWDTDTQYFGPGTRLTVL.

The chain recombines TRBV27 with TRBJ1-2; D remains unclear. This CDR3 region has 13 residues. The V gene's germline CDR1 is MNHEY and CDR2 SMNVEV (reference sequence). Trimming removed 3 bases at V and 8 bases at J, with 13 bases between. DNA of the CDR3: TGTGCCAGCAGTTTTCTGAGTGGGGAGGGCTACACCTTC. Encoded protein: CASSFLSGEGYTF.

The chain joins TRBV11-2 to TRBJ2-7; 11 bases are shared with TRBD2. This CDR3 contains 14 residues. CDR1 SGHAT and CDR2 FQNNGV come from the germline V gene. V lost 4 bases, J lost 6 bases, and 5 bases stayed unmatched. In DNA form, the CDR3 reads TGTGCCAGCAGCTCTAGCGGGGGGTTCTTCGAGCAGTACTTC. As protein: CASSSSGGFFEQYF.

The chain carries TRBV4-1 and TRBJ1-1; 10 bases line up with TRBD1. The CDR3 length is 15 residues. Germline V CDR1 and CDR2: MGHRA, YSYEKL. After removal of 1 base from V and 3 bases from J, the junction contained 2 bases not matched to a gene. The CDR3 loop is CASSQAGTGDTEAFF. DNA of the CDR3: TGCGCCAGCAGCCAAGCCGGGACAGGGGACACTGAAGCTTTCTTT.

The J gene is TRBJ2-5, the V gene TRBV7-2; TRBD2 agrees at 10 bases. CDR1 SGHTA and CDR2 FQGNSA come from the germline V gene. After removal of 5 bases from V and 5 bases from J, the junction contained 5 bases not matched to a gene. This CDR3 contains 14 residues. The CDR3: CASSASSGGETQYF. The CDR3 DNA sequence: TGTGCCAGCAGCGCCTCTAGCGGGGGCGAGACCCAGTACTTC.

The V call is TRBV19, the J call TRBJ2-1, with TRBD2 matching 11 bases. Germline V CDR1 and CDR2: LNHDA, SQIVND (reference sequence). V was pared by 5 bases and J by 7 bases, with 13 bases of the junction left unmatched. The CDR3 length is 17 residues. The CDR3 DNA reads as TGTGCCAGTAGTTCAAAGACTAGCGGGGTTTTTTCGAATGAGCAGTTCTTC. Translating it yields CASSSKTSGVFSNEQFF.

The chain couples TRBV19 to TRBJ2-1, with D perhaps TRBD2 (7 bases). The V gene's germline CDR1 is LNHDA and CDR2 SQIVND (reference sequence). Trimming shortened V by 7 bases and J by 7 bases, and 17 bases separated the two germline ends. The length of the CDR3 is 14 residues. The CDR3 reads CASKSGGARNEQFF. For the CDR3, the DNA is TGTGCCAGTAAAAGTGGGGGGGCCCGGAATGAGCAGTTCTTC.

The CDR3 DNA reads as TGTGCCAGTAGACCTGCGGGACAGTCCTACGAGCAGTACTTC. It translates to CASRPAGQSYEQYF. The rearrangement joins TRBV19 to TRBJ2-7; tentatively, D is TRBD1 (7 bases). Germline V lookup: CDR1 LNHDA, CDR2 SQIVND (reference sequence). The CDR3 is made up of 14 amino acids. V was shortened by 6 bases and J by 1 base, with 13 bases between the two germline ends.